A single sample is the source of the 9 T cell receptor beta chains below, sequenced in a study of blood T cells in healthy people across ages (dated by TCRdb to between 2014 and 2017). The library was obtained by 5' RACE. The data were produced on an Illumina HiSeq 2500. The second PCR ran for about 6 to 11 cycles and used a J-beta primer mix along with a sample-barcoded 5' primer. The raw public reads went through TCRdb reprocessing: fastp at Q25, MiXCR clone calling, in-frame beta chains kept. All rows with the same CDR3 protein become a single entry with the most common DNA and genes. The sample includes around 800,000 distinct CDR3 sequences, with about 53% observed a single time. About 42% of the sample goes to the ten largest clones. Material for sequencing was blood. Source of these receptors: a man at least 80 years old in good health.

The rearrangement links TRBV7-2 to TRBJ2-1; TRBD2 matches 12 bases. Germline V lookup: CDR1 SGHTA, CDR2 FQGNSA. Germline trimming cut 1 base from V and 0 bases from J; bases unmatched to any gene: 10. The CDR3 spans 20 residues. The CDR3: CASSLEVTSGRRSSYNEQFF. For the CDR3, the DNA is TGTGCCAGCAGCTTAGAGGTGACTAGCGGGAGACGTAGCTCCTACAATGAGCAGTTCTTC.

This clonotype has just a few counts. The J gene is TRBJ2-5, the V gene TRBV18, with 7 bases aligning to TRBD2. Per the germline V gene, CDR1 is KGHSH and CDR2 is LQKENI. The CDR3 runs 14 residues. The junction had 6 bases not matched to a gene; V was cut back by 6 bases and J by 2 bases. The CDR3 bases are TGTGCCAGCTCGCAACTAGCGAATCAAGAGACCCAGTACTTC. This sequence encodes CASSQLANQETQYF. Full variable domain (outside the CDR3, taken from reference TRBV18 and TRBJ2-5): NAGVMQNPRHLVRRRGQEARLRCSPMKGHSHVYWYRQLPEEGLKFMVYLQKENIIDESGMPKERFSAEFPKEGPSILRIQQVVRGDSAAYFCASSQLANQETQYFGPGTRLLVL.

The V call is TRBV6-5, the J call TRBJ1-2; 7 bases map to TRBD1. This CDR3 has 15 residues. Germline V gene lookup returns CDR1 MNHEY and CDR2 SVGAGI. Losses at the gene ends were 5 bases for V and 3 bases for J; bases not matched to a gene: 9. The CDR3 bases are TGTGCCAGCAGTGACGGGACAGTAAATTACTATGGCTACACCTTC. Its translation is CASSDGTVNYYGYTF.

This clonotype was counted a single time. The V call is TRBV4-1, the J call TRBJ2-5; TRBD2 aligns across 10 bases. Per the germline V gene, CDR1 is MGHRA and CDR2 is YSYEKL. The CDR3 length is 16 residues. The trim removed 0 bases at V and 11 bases at J, leaving 12 bases unmatched. CDR3 nucleotide sequence: TGCGCCAGCAGCCAAGACAGTAGCGGGAGGATTGGTGAGCAGTACTTC. Residues: CASSQDSSGRIGEQYF.

The rearrangement links TRBV20-1 to TRBJ1-2, with D possibly matching TRBD1 (5 bases). CDR1 and CDR2 (germline): DFQATT, SNEGSKA (reference sequence). CDR3 length: 14 residues. V shed 2 bases and J shed 5 bases, with 15 bases lying between them. As DNA, the CDR3 is TGCAGTGCTAGAAACACTTGGGACGAATATGGCTACACCTTC. This gives the protein CSARNTWDEYGYTF.

In its sample, this clonotype was seen a few times. At one of its ends the junction is not consistent with the germline gene, which may arise from a read error. The chain links TRBV7-7 to TRBJ2-5; D gene ambiguous. CDR1 is SSHAT, CDR2 FNYEAQ, per germline (reference sequence). The CDR3 runs to 13 residues. The CDR3 sequence: CASSPVAGETQYF. The CDR3 coding sequence is TGTGCTAGCAGCCCAGTGGCAGGAGAGACCCAGTACTTC.

The gene calls are TRBV2 and TRBJ2-5, with 9 bases identical to TRBD2. V lost 5 bases and J lost 5; bases outside the gene matches: 3. This CDR3 has 13 residues. Germline loops: CDR1 SNHLY, CDR2 FYNNEI. In nucleotides, the CDR3 is TGTGCCAGCAGTCTAGCGGGGCCCGAGACCCAGTACTTC. It specifies CASSLAGPETQYF.

The rearrangement uses TRBV7-8 and TRBJ2-5, with 7 bases aligning to TRBD1. The tail of the sequence fits TRBJ2-7 better, so the J call may be wrong. Germline-derived CDR1 and CDR2 are SGHVS and FQNEAQ. The CDR3 sequence is 15 residues long. In DNA, the CDR3 is TGTGCCAGCAGCTTAGTAGGGACAGCGATCTACGAGCAGTACTTC. Protein product: CASSLVGTAIYEQYF.

A few counts support this clonotype. J is TRBJ2-7 and V is TRBV13, with TRBD2 matching 10 bases. CDR1 is PRHDT and CDR2 is FYEKMQ in the germline V gene (reference sequence). The CDR3 has 13 residues. V shed 8 bases and J 5 bases; nucleotides not matched to a gene: 6. The CDR3 DNA is TGTGCCAGCGGACTAGCGGCACTGAACGAGCAGTACTTC. Its protein is CASGLAALNEQYF.